This TCR beta chain was retrieved from a study of cytomegalovirus exposure and HLA in healthy donors. On the study more broadly: Within an early data release were around 80 million unique TCRs drawn from HLA-typed donors.

The CDR3 consists of 13 residues. The ends were cut back, 7 bases at V and 3 bases at J, with 11 bases in the middle. Germline CDR1 MNHNY, CDR2 SVGAGI (reference sequence). A word on this clone: Antigen specificity is unknown.

Notes on the study in general: Certain indistinguishable V segments, among them TRBV6-2 and TRBV6-3, were excluded.

The PCR used 60 Vbeta and 13 Jbeta primers. Assay used: immunoSEQ multiplex PCR; TCRdb lists only in-frame clones, some missing. The profile shows roughly 130,000 clones, roughly three quarters of them singletons. The sequence was collected from a woman in her 40s in good health and CMV-seronegative. The rearrangement uses TRBV6-6 and TRBJ2-3, with D perhaps matching TRBD2 (6 bases). The sample comprised PBMCs. The CDR3 loop reads CASTGRLTDTQYF. The CDR3 DNA sequence: TGTGCCAGCACAGGGAGGTTGACAGATACGCAGTATTTT.